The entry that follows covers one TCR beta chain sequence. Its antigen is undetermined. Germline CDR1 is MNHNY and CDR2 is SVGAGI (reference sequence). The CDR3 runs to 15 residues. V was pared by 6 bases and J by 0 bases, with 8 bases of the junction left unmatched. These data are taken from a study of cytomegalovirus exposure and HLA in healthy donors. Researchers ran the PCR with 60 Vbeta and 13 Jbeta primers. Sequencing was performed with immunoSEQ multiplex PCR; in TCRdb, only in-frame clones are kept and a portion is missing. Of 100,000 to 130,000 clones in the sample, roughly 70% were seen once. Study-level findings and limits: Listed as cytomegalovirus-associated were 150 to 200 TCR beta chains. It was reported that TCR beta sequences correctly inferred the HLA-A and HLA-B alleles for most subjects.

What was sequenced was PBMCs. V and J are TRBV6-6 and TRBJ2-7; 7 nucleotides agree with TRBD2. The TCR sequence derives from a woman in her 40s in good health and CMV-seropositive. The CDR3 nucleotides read TGTGCCAGCAGCCCCGTCGGGGGGTTCTCCTACGAGCAGTACTTC. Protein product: CASSPVGGFSYEQYF.